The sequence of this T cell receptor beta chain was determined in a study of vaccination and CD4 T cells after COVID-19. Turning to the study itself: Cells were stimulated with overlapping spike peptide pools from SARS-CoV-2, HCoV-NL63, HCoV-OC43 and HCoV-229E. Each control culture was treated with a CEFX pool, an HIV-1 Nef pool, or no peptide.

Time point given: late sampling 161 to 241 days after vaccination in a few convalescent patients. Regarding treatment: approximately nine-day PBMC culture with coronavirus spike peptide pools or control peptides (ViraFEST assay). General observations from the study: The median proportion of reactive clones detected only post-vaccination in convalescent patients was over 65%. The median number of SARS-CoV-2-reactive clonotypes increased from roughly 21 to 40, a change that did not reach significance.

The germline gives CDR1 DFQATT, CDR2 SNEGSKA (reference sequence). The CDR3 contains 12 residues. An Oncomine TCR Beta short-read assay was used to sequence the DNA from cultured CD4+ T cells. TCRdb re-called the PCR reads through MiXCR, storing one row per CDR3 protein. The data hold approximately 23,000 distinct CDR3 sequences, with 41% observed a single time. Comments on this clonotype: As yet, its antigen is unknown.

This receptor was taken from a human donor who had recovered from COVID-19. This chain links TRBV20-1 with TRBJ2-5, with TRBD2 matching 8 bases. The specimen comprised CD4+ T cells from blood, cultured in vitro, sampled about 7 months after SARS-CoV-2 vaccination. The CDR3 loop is CIAGLEQETQYF. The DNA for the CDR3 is TGCATCGCGGGACTAGAACAAGAGACCCAGTACTTC.